This T cell receptor (beta chain) emerged from a study of blood T cell repertoires in COVID-19. Study in general: Both acute and convalescent COVID-19 samples were obtained from the United States, Italy and Spain. From T cells, B-cell-depleted T cells, or PBMCs came the material, which was cDNA or gDNA.

Repertoires were generated with immunoSEQ multiplex PCR, while TCRdb's copy carries only in-frame clones and drops some. The profile covers around 170,000 clones, with about 80% appearing a single time and less than 15% taken by the ten largest. Cohort 3 recovery required two negative PCRs, clearance, or symptom resolution. Germline V gene lookup returns CDR1 LGHDT and CDR2 YNNKEL (reference sequence). Trimming cost V 0 bases and J 2 bases; bases outside gene matches: 7. This CDR3 region has 18 residues. The receptor's source is a man in his forties or fifties who had recovered from COVID-19. The sequenced material came from PBMCs or T cells enriched from blood (not recorded which). The chain joins TRBV3-1 (or the pseudogene TRBV3-2) to TRBJ2-3, with 11 nucleotides matching TRBD2. DNA of the CDR3: TGTGCCAGCAGCCAAGATTTTAAGGGACTAGCGGACACAGATACGCAGTATTTT. Translating it yields CASSQDFKGLADTDTQYF.